This TCR beta chain was sequenced during a study of T-cell reconstitution after alpha-beta-depleted transplantation in children. Study-wide findings and caveats: About two months after transplant, alpha-beta T cells reportedly came from several hundred expanded graft clones. At the one-year point after transplant, T-cell counts and TCRbeta diversity were found to come mostly from T cells that had been newly produced.

This clonotype came up a few times. Its antigen is still unknown. The ends were cut back, 0 bases at V and 2 bases at J, with 14 bases in the middle. CDR1 SGHRS and CDR2 YFSETQ come from the germline V gene. This CDR3 contains 16 residues. Library preparation (for TCRbeta) was performed with unique molecular identifiers. TCRdb analysed the PCR reads with MiXCR anew, one entry per CDR3 protein. Found here are approximately 980,000 distinct CDR3 sequences, less than 30% of them singletons; the top ten hold roughly 28%. This TCR was recovered from a boy younger than two who had a stem cell transplant for SCID, so the T cells may come from the graft donor. The material sequenced was PBMCs, mostly from graft donor cells, taken 360 days after TCRalphabeta/CD19-depleted stem cell transplant. J is TRBJ2-5 and V is TRBV5-1, with D uncertain. In DNA, the CDR3 is TGCGCCAGCAGCTTGGGCTCCCGCAAGGGTCAAGAGACCCAGTACTTC. It is translated as CASSLGSRKGQETQYF.